In this sample, the clone carrying this TCR beta chain turned up many times. This record belongs to a study of CD8+CD57+ T cells in acquired aplastic anemia. Looking at the study overall: Healthy donor CD4+ samples were sequenced to a depth that averaged around 9.8 million reads.

After removal of 2 bases from V and 6 bases from J, the junction contained 10 bases not matched to a gene. The germline V gene encodes CDR1 MRHNA and CDR2 SNTAGT. The CDR3 has 17 amino acids. According to the study, genomic DNA was the template for TCR beta VDJ and CDR3 profiling. TCRdb called the reads again in MiXCR, with one record for every CDR3 protein. The repertoire has 65,000 to 85,000 distinct CDR3 sequences, approximately 51% of them found once; the top ten carry roughly 8.7%. The sample was sorted CD4+, CD8+, or CD8+CD57+ T cells (not recorded which) from PBMCs. V gene TRBV6-4 combines with J gene TRBJ1-2; 12 bases match TRBD1. The TCR originated in a human donor in good health, serving as a control. The CDR3 protein is CASSDVGPGQGADGYTF. The CDR3 DNA reads as TGTGCCAGCAGTGACGTGGGGCCGGGACAGGGGGCCGATGGCTACACCTTC.